Given below is one T cell receptor (beta chain) in context. Its antigen remains undetermined. Per-nucleotide qualities are absent, and no much larger clonotype sits a single base away. The data were taken from a study of T cells and copy number aberrations in small-cell lung cancer (dated by TCRdb to the early 2020s). In terms of the full investigation: To relate T cell metrics to mutations and copy number aberrations, the same tumor regions underwent both TCR repertoire sequencing and whole-exome sequencing. Tumor TCR data existed for roughly 16 patients, and about 15 patients had TCR data from both tumor tissue and normal tissue.

The donors were limited-stage small-cell lung cancer patients whose surgical resection took place in Hangzhou, China, between the late 2000s and the early 2020s. Every donor underwent upfront surgery with no preoperative chemotherapy or radiotherapy, and no donor received immunotherapy either before or after surgery. All 20 or so patients in the sequenced cohort were identified as smokers or heavy second-hand smokers. Adjacent normal lung was collected at least 2 cm from the tumor margin and was morphologically confirmed by two pathologists to be free of malignant cells. To characterize heterogeneity of the T cell repertoire, the study applied multi-region TCR-beta sequencing to resected limited-stage small-cell lung cancers and to tumor-adjacent lung tissue. Genomic DNA was extracted from FFPE tissue using the AllPrep DNA/RNA FFPE Kit (Qiagen). The immunoSEQ hsTCRB Kit, with multiplexed V- and J-gene primers, was used to amplify TCR-beta CDR3 regions from genomic DNA. Unique DNA barcodes were added in a second PCR, and the samples were pooled together with a negative control and a positive control. The pooled TCR-beta libraries were sequenced using a 150-cycle paired-end protocol on an Illumina MiSeq. Per the authors' processing: Raw sequencing data were processed by Adaptive Biotechnologies into a report containing normalized, annotated TCR-beta repertoires. To compute T-cell density, TCR-beta templates were normalized to usable DNA, with usable DNA estimated through amplification of housekeeping genes. Richness was defined as the count of unique rearrangements, and clonality was defined as 1 minus Pielou's evenness. In TCRdb, the immuneACCESS table is reduced to in-frame sequences with V and J assigned. These tables do not hold every clone; where another copy was compared, an unresolved V gene accounts for under half, and the others remain unexplained. V and J calls plus clone size are reproduced from that table; the DNA served to infer D and trimming. The sample records fewer than 9,500 clones, around 82% of which are singletons. The top ten clones comprise about 4.6% of the sample.

What the work shows at the level of the full study, not this receptor alone: The study was limited by a small sample size because surgical resection is uncommon in small-cell lung cancer, and validation of the findings is required. Tumors had lower T-cell density, richness and clonality than adjacent lung tissue, but the difference in density was not significant. All specimens consisted of formalin-fixed paraffin-embedded tissue, which is known to introduce sequencing artifacts.

From a lookup of the germline V gene, CDR1 and CDR2 are SNHLY and FYNNEI. From cysteine to phenylalanine, the CDR3 is 15 amino acids long. The entry retains the CDR3 DNA only, 45 bases that are in frame from base 1. Germline trimming amounts to 6 bases on V and 0 bases on J, with 4 as the count of junction bases outside the gene matches. This chain is built from TRBV2 and TRBJ2-1; 8 of the junction bases match TRBD2. The sequence came from a woman in her forties or fifties with small cell lung cancer. The sequencing input was normal tissue next to the tumor. The CDR3 corresponds to CASRKSGSSYNEQFF. In nucleotide form, the sequence is TGTGCCAGCAGAAAGAGCGGGAGCTCCTACAATGAGCAGTTCTTC.